The 3 T cell receptor beta chains listed next were all sequenced from one sample in a study of T cells after somatic rescue of genetic block. Measured with immunoSEQ multiplex PCR; TCRdb has only the in-frame clones, and not every one. The sample carries over 10,000 clones, approximately 79% recorded once. Specimen: peripheral blood mononuclear cells (PBMCs). The receptors shown here come from a boy younger than 18.

V gene TRBV2 combines with J gene TRBJ1-6; 8 bases fit TRBD1. With V trimmed by 9 bases and J by 4 bases, 2 bases remained unmatched. Germline lookup yields CDR1 SNHLY and CDR2 FYNNEI. The CDR3 is 13 residues long. The CDR3 sequence: CARRTGYNSPLHF. CDR3 DNA: TGTGCCAGGCGGACAGGGTATAATTCACCCCTCCACTTT.

In its sample, this clone was seen once. This chain links TRBV9 with TRBJ2-3; 12 positions agree with TRBD1. The J segment lost 2 bases and the V segment lost 0 bases, leaving 7 bases of the junction unmatched. Looked up from germline, CDR1 is SGDLS and CDR2 is YYNGEE. This CDR3 is built from 18 residues. CDR3: CASSVDSPGQGATDTQYF. In nucleotides, the CDR3 is TGTGCCAGCAGCGTAGACTCACCGGGACAGGGGGCCACAGATACGCAGTATTTT.

The CDR3, as DNA: TGTGCCAGCTCACGCTGGACCTACACCGGGGAGCTGTTTTTT. Its translation is CASSRWTYTGELFF. V usage is TRBV18 and J usage is TRBJ2-2, with D uncertain. V lost 4 bases, J lost 3 bases, and 9 bases lay in between. CDR3 length equals 14 residues. The V gene's germline CDR1 is KGHSH and CDR2 LQKENI. Full variable domain (remainder filled in from reference TRBV18 and TRBJ2-2): NAGVMQNPRHLVRRRGQEARLRCSPMKGHSHVYWYRQLPEEGLKFMVYLQKENIIDESGMPKERFSAEFPKEGPSILRIQQVVRGDSAAYFCASSRWTYTGELFFGEGSRLTVL.